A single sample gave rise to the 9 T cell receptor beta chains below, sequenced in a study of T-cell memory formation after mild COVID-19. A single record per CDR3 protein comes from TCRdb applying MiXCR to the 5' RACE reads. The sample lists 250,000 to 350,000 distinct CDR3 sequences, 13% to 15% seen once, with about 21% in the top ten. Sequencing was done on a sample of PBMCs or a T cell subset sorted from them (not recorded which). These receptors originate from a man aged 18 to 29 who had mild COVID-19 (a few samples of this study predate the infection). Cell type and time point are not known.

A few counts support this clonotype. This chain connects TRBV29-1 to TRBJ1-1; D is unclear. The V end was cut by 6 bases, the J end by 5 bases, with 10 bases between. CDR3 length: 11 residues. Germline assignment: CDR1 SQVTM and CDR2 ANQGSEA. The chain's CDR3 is CSVGTWTEAFF. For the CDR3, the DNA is TGCAGCGTGGGTACATGGACTGAAGCTTTCTTT. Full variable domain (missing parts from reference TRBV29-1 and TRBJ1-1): SAVISQKPSRDICQRGTSLTIQCQVDSQVTMMFWYRQQPGQSLTLIATANQGSEATYESGFVIDKFPISRPNLTFSTLTVSNMSPEDSSIYLCSVGTWTEAFFGQGTRLTVV.

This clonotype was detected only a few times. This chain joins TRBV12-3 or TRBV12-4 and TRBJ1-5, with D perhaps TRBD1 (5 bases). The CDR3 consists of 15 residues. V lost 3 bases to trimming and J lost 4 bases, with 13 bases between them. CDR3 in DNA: TGTGCCAGCAGTTTCGGCACAGGCGGTAATCAGCCCCAGCATTTT. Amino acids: CASSFGTGGNQPQHF.

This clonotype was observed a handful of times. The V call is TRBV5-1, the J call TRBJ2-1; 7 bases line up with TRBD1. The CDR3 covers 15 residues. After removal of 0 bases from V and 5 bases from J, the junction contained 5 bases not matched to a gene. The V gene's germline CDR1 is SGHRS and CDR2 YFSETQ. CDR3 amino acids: CASSLGQGVDNEQFF. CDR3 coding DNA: TGCGCCAGCAGCTTGGGACAGGGAGTCGACAATGAGCAGTTCTTC.

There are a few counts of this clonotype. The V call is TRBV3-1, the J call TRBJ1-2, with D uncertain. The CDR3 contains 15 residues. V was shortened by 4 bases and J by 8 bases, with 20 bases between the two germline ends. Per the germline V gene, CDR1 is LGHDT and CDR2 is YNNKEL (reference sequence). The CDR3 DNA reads TGTGCCAGCAGCCCCGTCAGGCGGGTGGGTCACGGCTACACCTTC. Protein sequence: CASSPVRRVGHGYTF.

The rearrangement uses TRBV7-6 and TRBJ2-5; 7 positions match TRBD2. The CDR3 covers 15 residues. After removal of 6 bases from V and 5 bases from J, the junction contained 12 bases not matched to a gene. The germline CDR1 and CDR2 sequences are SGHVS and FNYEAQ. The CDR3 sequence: CASSSGGIDGETQYF. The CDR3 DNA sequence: TGTGCCAGCAGTTCGGGGGGAATAGATGGGGAGACCCAGTACTTC.

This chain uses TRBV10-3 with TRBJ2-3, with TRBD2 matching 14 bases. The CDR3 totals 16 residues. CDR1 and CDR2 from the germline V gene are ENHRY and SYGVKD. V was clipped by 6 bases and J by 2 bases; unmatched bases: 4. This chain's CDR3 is CAISSGLAGVTDTQYF. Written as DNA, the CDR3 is TGTGCCATCAGCTCGGGACTAGCGGGGGTCACAGATACGCAGTATTTT.

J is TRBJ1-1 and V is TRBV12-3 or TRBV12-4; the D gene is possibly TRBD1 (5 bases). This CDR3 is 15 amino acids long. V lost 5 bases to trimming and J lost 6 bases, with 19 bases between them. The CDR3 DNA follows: TGTGCCAGCAGTGTTACGGTCGACCGGGGCCCTGAAGCTTTCTTT. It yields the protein CASSVTVDRGPEAFF.

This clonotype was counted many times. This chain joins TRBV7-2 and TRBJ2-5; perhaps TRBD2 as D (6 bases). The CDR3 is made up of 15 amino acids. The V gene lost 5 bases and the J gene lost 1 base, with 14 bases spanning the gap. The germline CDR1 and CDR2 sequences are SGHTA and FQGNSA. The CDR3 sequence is CASSTRGGIQETQYF. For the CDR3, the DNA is TGTGCCAGCAGCACGCGGGGCGGAATCCAAGAGACCCAGTACTTC.

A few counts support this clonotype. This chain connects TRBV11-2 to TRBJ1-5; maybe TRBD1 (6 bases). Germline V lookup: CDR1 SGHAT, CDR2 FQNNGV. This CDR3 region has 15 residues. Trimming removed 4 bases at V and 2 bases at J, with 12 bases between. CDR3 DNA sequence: TGTGCCAGCAGCTCTGTTGAGGGGGGCAATCAGCCCCAGCATTTT. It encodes CASSSVEGGNQPQHF. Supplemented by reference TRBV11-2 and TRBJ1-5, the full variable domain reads EAGVAQSPRYKIIEKRQSVAFWCNPISGHATLYWYQQILGQGPKLLIQFQNNGVVDDSQLPKDRFSAERLKGVDSTLKIQPAKLEDSAVYLCASSSVEGGNQPQHFGDGTRLSIL.